The 29 T cell receptor beta chains given below trace back to one sample, sequenced in a study of blood T cell repertoires in COVID-19. Data came from immunoSEQ multiplex PCR; TCRdb stores just in-frame clones and leaves some out. The sample lists around 180,000 clones; 88% were seen once. Sequenced: peripheral blood. Receptors originate from a human donor in a cohort sampled during active COVID-19.

The sample holds one count of this clone. The chain recombines TRBV5-5 with TRBJ2-2, with 7 bases lining up with TRBD1. V trimming: 3 bases; J trimming: 1 base; junction bases outside the gene matches: 6. From germline, CDR1 is SGHKS and CDR2 YYEKEE (reference sequence). This CDR3 has 16 amino acids. The DNA of the CDR3 is TGTGCCAGCAGCTCCGGACAGGTTCAGAACACCGGGGAGCTGTTTTTT. This encodes CASSSGQVQNTGELFF.

This chain uses TRBV29-1 with TRBJ1-2; D perhaps matches TRBD1 (6 bases). The V and J ends lost 0 bases and 6 bases respectively, with 17 bases between them. Per the germline V gene, CDR1 is SQVTM and CDR2 is ANQGSEA. This CDR3 spans 15 amino acids. In DNA form, the CDR3 reads TGCAGCGTTGAAGATCCGAGGGGCAGGGGAGATGGCTACACCTTC. As protein: CSVEDPRGRGDGYTF.

This clone was counted once. The chain couples TRBV5-6 to TRBJ1-2; possibly TRBD1 for D (6 bases). Germline CDR1 SGHDT, CDR2 YYEEEE. V was trimmed by 1 base and J by 4 bases, leaving 8 bases between them. The CDR3 covers 13 residues. CDR3 in amino acids: CASSLLGAYGYTF. The CDR3, as DNA: TGTGCCAGCAGCTTGTTGGGGGCCTATGGCTACACCTTC.

In DNA form, the CDR3 reads TGTGCCAGCAGCTTGCAACTAGCGGGGGGGGAGACCCAGTACTTC. This translates into CASSLQLAGGETQYF. The rearrangement links TRBV5-4 to TRBJ2-5; 13 bases align to TRBD2. The CDR3 has 15 amino acids. Germline CDR1 and CDR2: SGHNT and YYREEE (reference sequence). The V gene end was trimmed by 1 base and the J gene end by 5 bases; junction bases not matched to a gene: 2. Looking up the rest from reference TRBV5-4 and TRBJ2-5 gives the full variable domain: ETGVTQSPTHLIKTRGQQVTLRCSSQSGHNTVSWYQQALGQGPQFIFQYYREEENGRGNFPPRFSGLQFPNYSSELNVNALELDDSALYLCASSLQLAGGETQYFGPGTRLLVL.

The chain carries TRBV10-3 and TRBJ1-2; D is possibly TRBD1 (5 bases). Germline V gene data show CDR1 as ENHRY and CDR2 as SYGVKD. The CDR3 spans 14 residues. Trimming shortened V by 3 bases and J by 4 bases, and 12 bases separated the two germline ends. The CDR3 loop reads CAISERQGVYGYTF. The CDR3 DNA reads as TGTGCCATCAGTGAACGCCAGGGCGTCTATGGCTACACCTTC.

The chain carries TRBV7-8 and TRBJ2-7; TRBD2 agrees at 7 bases. V trimming: 1 base; J trimming: 2 bases; junction bases outside the gene matches: 5. Germline V CDR1 and CDR2: SGHVS, FQNEAQ. The CDR3 consists of 15 residues. DNA of the CDR3: TGTGCCAGCAGCTTAGTGGACGGGGGGACCTACGAGCAGTACTTC. Translated, it gives CASSLVDGGTYEQYF.

The V and J genes are TRBV4-3 and TRBJ2-4; 7 positions match TRBD1. This CDR3 has 15 residues. V lost 0 bases, J lost 4 bases, and 3 bases stayed unmatched. Germline V gives CDR1 LGHNA, CDR2 YSLEER. The chain's CDR3 is CASSQDSQGKNIQYF. The CDR3 nucleotides are TGCGCCAGCAGCCAAGATTCACAGGGGAAAAACATTCAGTACTTC.

This clone was detected only once. This sequence joins TRBV28 and TRBJ1-1; weak D call: TRBD1 (5 bases). Trimming took 2 bases from V and 5 from J, leaving 15 bases between them. This CDR3 contains 15 residues. Germline loops: CDR1 MDHEN, CDR2 SYDVKM. In DNA form, the CDR3 reads TGTGCCAGCAGTTTACGGCAGGGCTGGGTGACTGAAGCTTTCTTT. Translated: CASSLRQGWVTEAFF.

This clone appeared a single time. The junction departs from the called germline gene at one end, perhaps through a read error. The chain recombines TRBV3-1 (or the pseudogene TRBV3-2) with TRBJ2-7; 9 bases are shared with TRBD2. This CDR3 is built from 14 residues. CDR1 and CDR2 from the germline V gene are LGHDT and YNNKEL (reference sequence). Written as DNA, the CDR3 is TGTGCCAGCAGCCAAGAGCCCCTTTCCAGCGGGAGGAACTTC. It is translated as CASSQEPLSSGRNF.

The chain has TRBV6-5 and TRBJ1-4, with 9 bases that match TRBD1. Germline V gene lookup returns CDR1 MNHEY and CDR2 SVGAGI. CDR3 length equals 15 residues. Losses at the gene ends were 0 bases for V and 6 bases for J; bases not matched to a gene: 2. Here the CDR3 reads CASSYSWTGDEKLFF. CDR3 nucleotides: TGTGCCAGCAGTTACTCGTGGACAGGGGATGAAAAACTGTTTTTT.

Turning to this clone: The same CDR3 is also encoded by other DNA sequences in this sample. This chain connects TRBV18 to TRBJ1-1; D is possibly TRBD1 (6 bases). The CDR3 is 14 residues long. Looked up from germline, CDR1 is KGHSH and CDR2 is LQKENI. Trimming stripped 2 bases from V and 3 bases from J, with 10 bases between. CDR3 DNA: TGTGCCAGCTCACCAGGGGGCCGGGACACTGAAGCTTTCTTT. Its translation: CASSPGGRDTEAFF.

The rearrangement uses TRBV12-3 or TRBV12-4 and TRBJ2-7, with D maybe TRBD1 (5 bases). The CDR3 sequence is 13 residues long. V lost 8 bases and J lost 5, with 16 bases in between. The CDR3 loop reads CASLQPGFHEQYF. The CDR3 coding sequence is TGTGCCAGCCTTCAGCCAGGGTTCCACGAGCAGTACTTC.

The chain employs TRBV5-1 and TRBJ2-5, with D perhaps matching TRBD1 (6 bases). The CDR3 spans 16 residues. Germline CDR1 reads SGHRS; CDR2 reads YFSETQ. V was clipped by 3 bases and J by 2 bases, with 17 bases between them. The CDR3 DNA follows: TGCGCCAGCAGCTCGATACCGGGACAAGCACAAGAGACCCAGTACTTC. Translated: CASSSIPGQAQETQYF.

V is TRBV7-9 and J is TRBJ2-1; TRBD2 agrees at 9 bases. The CDR3 is 14 amino acids. Germline lookup yields CDR1 SEHNR and CDR2 FQNEAQ (reference sequence). V trimming: 3 bases; J trimming: 8 bases; junction bases outside the gene matches: 5. The DNA for the CDR3 is TGTGCCAGCAGCTTGGCGGGGGGGTATGATGAGCAGTTCTTC. Amino acid sequence: CASSLAGGYDEQFF.

The V call is TRBV6-5, the J call TRBJ1-2; tentatively, D is TRBD1 (5 bases). The CDR3 length is 14 residues. V dropped 0 bases and J dropped 4 bases, with 9 bases sitting between them. Germline V lookup: CDR1 MNHEY, CDR2 SVGAGI. CDR3 coding DNA: TGTGCCAGCAGTTACTCGGGGGGTCCCTATGGCTACACCTTC. It yields the protein CASSYSGGPYGYTF.

The rearrangement uses TRBV19 and TRBJ2-1; D is unresolved. Germline V lookup: CDR1 LNHDA, CDR2 SQIVND (reference sequence). The CDR3 totals 16 residues. The ends were cut back, 7 bases at V and 0 bases at J, with 16 bases in the middle. CDR3 nucleotide sequence: TGTGCCAGTACCCTCGCCCCCATGAGCTCCTACAATGAGCAGTTCTTC. The encoded protein is CASTLAPMSSYNEQFF.

Concerning this clone: This CDR3 is also generated by other DNA sequences in the sample. This chain links TRBV10-3 with TRBJ1-5, with D uncertain. Trimming shortened V by 4 bases and J by 2 bases, and 9 bases separated the two germline ends. The length of the CDR3 is 14 residues. CDR1 is ENHRY and CDR2 is SYGVKD in the germline V gene. CDR3 sequence: CAISVGQGNQPQHF. The CDR3, as DNA: TGTGCCATCAGTGTTGGGCAGGGCAATCAGCCCCAGCATTTT.

J is TRBJ1-2 and V is TRBV6-5, with D possibly matching TRBD1 (6 bases). The germline CDR1 and CDR2 sequences are MNHEY and SVGAGI. Trimming left V 6 bases short and J 9 bases short, with 14 bases between. This CDR3 is 12 amino acids long. CDR3 bases: TGTGCCAGCAGACCCCCGACAGGCCGCTACACCTTC. Protein product: CASRPPTGRYTF.

This chain joins TRBV5-6 and TRBJ1-2; 9 bases match TRBD1. Germline-derived CDR1 and CDR2 are SGHDT and YYEEEE. The CDR3 is made up of 15 amino acids. J gave up 4 bases and V 6 bases, and 10 bases lay outside the gene matches. This CDR3 reads CASIETGGSRYGYTF. The CDR3 nucleotides are TGTGCCAGCATCGAGACAGGGGGATCTCGCTATGGCTACACCTTC.

This sequence joins TRBV5-5 and TRBJ2-7, with 7 bases identical to TRBD2. J was trimmed by 2 bases and V by 0 bases; bases with no gene match: 8. The CDR3 contains 16 residues. CDR1 SGHKS and CDR2 YYEKEE come from the germline V gene (reference sequence). DNA of the CDR3: TGTGCCAGCAGCTTGGCGGGTCTACGGGGGGCCTACGAGCAGTACTTC. Protein: CASSLAGLRGAYEQYF.

The rearrangement joins TRBV3-1 (or the pseudogene TRBV3-2) to TRBJ1-2, with 12 bases fitting TRBD1. Trimming removed 2 bases from V and 8 bases from J; junction bases left unmatched: 9. CDR3 length equals 16 residues. Germline CDR1 is LGHDT and CDR2 is YNNKEL (reference sequence). The CDR3 DNA reads TGTGCCAGCAGCCAATGGGGACAGGGGGCTACGGGCGGCTACACCTTC. It is translated as CASSQWGQGATGGYTF.

J is TRBJ2-1 and V is TRBV14; 7 nucleotides line up with TRBD1. The ends lost 0 bases at V and 8 bases at J; junction bases unmatched: 7. Germline values: CDR1 SGHDN, CDR2 FVKESK. This CDR3 is 15 amino acids long. The CDR3 nucleotides are TGTGCCAGCAGCCAAGATTTAAAGGGGGCGGATGAGCAGTTCTTC. Protein product: CASSQDLKGADEQFF.

The chain joins TRBV2 to TRBJ1-1; 7 nucleotides align to TRBD1. V lost 3 bases, J lost 4 bases, and 5 bases stayed unmatched. In germline, CDR1 is SNHLY, CDR2 FYNNEI. There are 14 residues in the CDR3. The CDR3 DNA follows: TGTGCCAGCAGTGACCCAGGGGGAGTCACTGAAGCTTTCTTT. It yields the protein CASSDPGGVTEAFF.

The J gene is TRBJ2-1, the V gene TRBV25-1; weak D call: TRBD2 (6 bases). Trimming took 5 bases from V and 6 from J, leaving 14 bases between them. There are 14 residues in the CDR3. The germline V gene encodes CDR1 MGHDK and CDR2 SYGVNS. The CDR3 spells CASSPTGGRNEQFF. The CDR3 DNA sequence: TGTGCCAGCAGTCCGACTGGAGGGCGCAATGAGCAGTTCTTC.

This clone was seen a few times. The chain recombines TRBV14 with TRBJ2-7; D is perhaps TRBD1 (6 bases). Trimming pared 3 bases from V and 1 base from J, leaving 10 bases between. From germline, CDR1 is SGHDN and CDR2 FVKESK. The CDR3 contains 14 residues. The CDR3 sequence: CASSHRDTSYEQYF. CDR3 nucleotide sequence: TGTGCCAGCAGCCACCGGGACACTTCCTACGAGCAGTACTTC.

The chain recombines TRBV4-1 with TRBJ1-1; TRBD1 matches 7 bases. Per germline, CDR1 MGHRA and CDR2 YSYEKL. The CDR3 totals 15 residues. J gave up 1 base and V 3 bases, and 5 bases lay outside the gene matches. CDR3 region: CASSQTGWGNTEAFF. For the CDR3, the DNA is TGCGCCAGCAGCCAGACAGGGTGGGGGAACACTGAAGCTTTCTTT.

The chain joins TRBV5-8 to TRBJ2-3; D is perhaps TRBD2 (5 bases). Germline lookup yields CDR1 SGHTS and CDR2 YDEGEE. V lost 2 bases to trimming and J lost 4 bases, with 11 bases between them. The length of the CDR3 is 14 residues. CDR3 DNA: TGTGCCAGCAGCTTACTCCTAGCTCCAGATACGCAGTATTTT. Translating gives CASSLLLAPDTQYF.

CDR3 bases: TGTGCCTGGACCCCTGGCGGGCGCAGCTCCTATAATTCACCCCTCCACTTT. The encoded protein is CAWTPGGRSSYNSPLHF. This sequence joins TRBV30 and TRBJ1-6; D not resolved. Germline V gene data show CDR1 as GTSNPN and CDR2 as SVGIG (reference sequence). CDR3 size: 17 residues. Deletions cut 4 bases from V and 0 bases from J, with 16 bases between. The full variable domain, its missing parts supplied by reference TRBV30 and TRBJ1-6, is SQTIHQWPATLVQPVGSPLSLECTVEGTSNPNLYWYRQAAGRGLQLLFYSVGIGQISSEVPQNLSASRPQDRQFILSSKKLLLSDSGFYLCAWTPGGRSSYNSPLHFGNGTRLTVT.

Here the CDR3 reads CAISEGQTGIGETQYF. CDR3 nucleotide sequence: TGTGCCATCAGTGAGGGTCAAACAGGGATTGGTGAGACCCAGTACTTC. The V call is TRBV10-3, the J call TRBJ2-5; D may be TRBD1 (6 bases). The length of the CDR3 is 16 residues. Deletions cut 2 bases from V and 5 bases from J, with 18 bases between. From germline, CDR1 is ENHRY and CDR2 SYGVKD.